These 29 T cell receptor beta chains came from one sample sequenced in a study of cytomegalovirus exposure and HLA in healthy donors. Use of 60 Vbeta and 13 Jbeta primers characterized the PCR. Profiled with immunoSEQ multiplex PCR; TCRdb holds only in-frame clones, not every one. The data show approximately 210,000 clones, with 81% seen just once and about 1.7% held by the top ten. Sequencing was performed on PBMCs. The receptors come from a man younger than 30 in good health and CMV-seronegative.

J is TRBJ2-2 and V is TRBV7-9; D unclear. The germline gives CDR1 SEHNR, CDR2 FQNEAQ (reference sequence). V lost 1 base and J lost 1, with 16 bases in between. This CDR3 is 18 amino acids long. The CDR3 region is CASSLVNREILNTGELFF. The CDR3 DNA reads TGTGCCAGCAGCTTAGTTAACCGCGAGATCCTGAACACCGGGGAGCTGTTTTTT.

A note on this clone: This sample includes further DNA sequences coding for the same CDR3. The chain has TRBV19 and TRBJ2-3; D perhaps matches TRBD1 (7 bases). V shed 5 bases and J shed 3 bases, with 9 bases lying between them. Germline loops: CDR1 LNHDA, CDR2 SQIVND (reference sequence). The CDR3 consists of 13 residues. The CDR3 reads CASSAGQTDTQYF. The CDR3 DNA reads TGTGCCAGTAGTGCGGGACAGACAGATACGCAGTATTTT.

V is TRBV5-5 and J is TRBJ1-2; weak D call: TRBD1 (6 bases). V was shortened by 5 bases and J by 4 bases, with 12 bases between the two germline ends. The CDR3 loop spans 13 amino acids. Germline V gene lookup returns CDR1 SGHKS and CDR2 YYEKEE (reference sequence). The CDR3 nucleotides read TGTGCCAGCAGTCAACAGGGATTCTATGGCTACACCTTC. Residues: CASSQQGFYGYTF.

This clone was picked up a small number of times. The chain couples TRBV4-1 to TRBJ2-7; D gene ambiguous. Germline CDR1 MGHRA, CDR2 YSYEKL. The CDR3 is made up of 15 amino acids. Trimming took 1 base from V and 5 from J, leaving 15 bases between them. In nucleotides, the CDR3 is TGCGCCAGCAGCCAAGGGCAGGCCACTTGGGACGAGCAGTACTTC. Translation gives CASSQGQATWDEQYF.

V and J are TRBV5-8 and TRBJ2-7; D may be TRBD1 (5 bases). Per germline, CDR1 SGHTS and CDR2 YDEGEE. V was shortened by 4 bases and J by 0 bases, with 14 bases between the two germline ends. The CDR3 is made up of 15 amino acids. CDR3 loop: CASSDDRSFSYEQYF. CDR3 in DNA: TGTGCCAGCAGCGACGACAGATCATTCTCCTACGAGCAGTACTTC.

The rearrangement joins TRBV20-1 to TRBJ1-2; tentative D call: TRBD1 (5 bases). CDR1 DFQATT and CDR2 SNEGSKA come from the germline V gene (reference sequence). V shed 7 bases and J shed 5 bases, with 11 bases lying between them. The CDR3 loop spans 11 amino acids. The CDR3 sequence is CSVYGTYGYTF. The CDR3 coding sequence is TGCAGTGTTTACGGGACTTATGGCTACACCTTC.

The chain links TRBV7-9 to TRBJ1-3, with D tentatively TRBD1 (6 bases). The germline V gene has CDR1 SEHNR and CDR2 FQNEAQ (reference sequence). Trimming took off 1 base at V and 2 bases at J, with 12 bases between the two ends. CDR3 length: 16 residues. The CDR3 region is CASSLGRGLTGNTIYF. The DNA for the CDR3 is TGTGCCAGCAGCTTAGGCAGGGGCTTGACTGGAAACACCATATATTTT.

The CDR3 nucleotides read TGCAGCGTTGCCGGTACAGGGAGCACAGATACGCAGTATTTT. Its protein product is CSVAGTGSTDTQYF. The chain links TRBV29-1 to TRBJ2-3, with D maybe TRBD1 (6 bases). Trimming shortened V by 4 bases and J by 0 bases, and 11 bases separated the two germline ends. From germline, CDR1 is SQVTM and CDR2 ANQGSEA. The CDR3 contains 14 residues.

This chain uses TRBV19 with TRBJ1-1; the D gene is possibly TRBD1 (5 bases). V lost 10 bases and J 5 bases, leaving 11 bases between the germline ends. This CDR3 is built from 11 residues. CDR1 is LNHDA, CDR2 SQIVND, per germline (reference sequence). DNA for the CDR3: TGTGCCACAGGGAAAAGGACTGAAGCTTTCTTT. It specifies CATGKRTEAFF. Drawing the rest from reference TRBV19 and TRBJ1-1, the complete variable domain is DGGITQSPKYLFRKEGQNVTLSCEQNLNHDAMYWYRQDPGQGLRLIYYSQIVNDFQKGDIAEGYSVSREKKESFPLTVTSAQKNPTAFYLCATGKRTEAFFGQGTRLTVV.

In its sample, this clone was seen a few times. The chain carries TRBV4-3 and TRBJ2-1, with 8 nucleotides matching TRBD1. The junction had 5 bases not matched to a gene; V was cut back by 3 bases and J by 4 bases. Germline CDR1 reads LGHNA; CDR2 reads YSLEER. The CDR3 has 15 residues. CDR3 in DNA: TGCGCCAGCAGCCACGGACAGGGAAGTTACAATGAGCAGTTCTTC. As protein: CASSHGQGSYNEQFF.

This clone was observed a single time. The chain links TRBV7-2 to TRBJ2-7; D gene ambiguous. Germline lookup yields CDR1 SGHTA and CDR2 FQGNSA. Deletions cut 1 base from V and 6 bases from J, with 13 bases between. This CDR3 has 14 amino acids. The CDR3 region is CASSLVTTRTEQYF. In DNA, the CDR3 is TGTGCCAGCAGCTTAGTAACTACCCGTACCGAGCAGTACTTC. Variable domain in full (rest from reference TRBV7-2 and TRBJ2-7): GAGVSQSPSNKVTEKGKDVELRCDPISGHTALYWYRQSLGQGLEFLIYFQGNSAPDKSGLPSDRFSAERTGGSVSTLTIQRTQQEDSAVYLCASSLVTTRTEQYFGPGTRLTVT.

The chain links TRBV5-1 to TRBJ2-5; 13 bases are shared with TRBD2. Germline-derived CDR1 and CDR2 are SGHRS and YFSETQ. CDR3 length: 16 amino acids. After removal of 0 bases from V and 2 bases from J, the junction contained 1 base not matched to a gene. This CDR3 is CASSLELAGGQETQYF. In DNA form, the CDR3 reads TGCGCCAGCAGCTTGGAACTAGCGGGGGGGCAAGAGACCCAGTACTTC.

The genes are TRBV4-3 and TRBJ2-7; 12 bases line up with TRBD2. The CDR3 is 16 residues long. Germline trimming cut 3 bases from V and 3 bases from J; bases unmatched to any gene: 6. Germline CDR1 LGHNA, CDR2 YSLEER. The CDR3 region has the DNA TGCGCCAGCAGCCAGGGACTAGCGGGCCGGTACTACGAGCAGTACTTC. It codes for CASSQGLAGRYYEQYF.

This rearrangement joins TRBV30 to TRBJ2-1; TRBD2 is a possible D gene (6 bases). This CDR3 contains 12 residues. The V end was cut by 5 bases, the J end by 6 bases, with 11 bases between. Germline CDR1 reads GTSNPN; CDR2 reads SVGIG (reference sequence). CDR3 sequence: CAWGGRSNEQFF. In nucleotides, the CDR3 is TGTGCCTGGGGGGGGAGGAGCAATGAGCAGTTCTTC.

The chain combines TRBV2 with TRBJ2-1; 9 bases map to TRBD2. The CDR3 loop spans 15 amino acids. Per the germline V gene, CDR1 is SNHLY and CDR2 is FYNNEI. The V gene end was trimmed by 2 bases and the J gene end by 7 bases; junction bases not matched to a gene: 6. The chain's CDR3 is CASSEQRGVWNEQFF. The CDR3 DNA reads as TGTGCCAGCAGTGAACAGCGGGGGGTCTGGAATGAGCAGTTCTTC.

This clone was observed a few times. The chain is built from TRBV4-1 and TRBJ2-3; the match to TRBD2 covers 13 bases. Trimming removed 3 bases from V and 5 bases from J; junction bases left unmatched: 5. Germline lookup yields CDR1 MGHRA and CDR2 YSYEKL. The CDR3 loop spans 16 amino acids. DNA of the CDR3: TGCGCCAGCAGCCAGGGCCGACTAGCGGGGGGAGATACGCAGTATTTT. Encoded protein: CASSQGRLAGGDTQYF.

The rearrangement joins TRBV18 to TRBJ1-1, with 8 bases aligning to TRBD1. V lost 1 base to trimming and J lost 8 bases; unmatched junction nucleotides: 9. Germline lookup yields CDR1 KGHSH and CDR2 LQKENI. This CDR3 has 15 amino acids. CDR3 residues: CASSPQGQGRDEAFF. In nucleotides, the CDR3 is TGTGCCAGCTCACCACAAGGACAGGGAAGAGACGAAGCTTTCTTT.

This sequence joins TRBV11-2 and TRBJ2-4; perhaps TRBD1 as D (6 bases). Germline V gene sequence: CDR1 SGHAT, CDR2 FQNNGV. Trimming shortened V by 9 bases and J by 7 bases, and 16 bases separated the two germline ends. CDR3 length: 13 amino acids. The DNA for the CDR3 is TGTGCCAGTTCCCCGGGAACAGGGAACATTCAGTACTTC. This codes for CASSPGTGNIQYF.

The CDR3 DNA reads as TGTGCCAGCAGCCCGGGACAGCTCAATCAGCCCCAGCATTTT. This translates into CASSPGQLNQPQHF. This chain links TRBV5-5 with TRBJ1-5, with TRBD1 matching 7 bases. CDR3 length: 14 residues. Germline CDR1 is SGHKS and CDR2 is YYEKEE (reference sequence). J gave up 3 bases and V 4 bases, and 4 bases lay outside the gene matches. The full variable domain, with the rest looked up from reference TRBV5-5 and TRBJ1-5, is DAGVTQSPTHLIKTRGQQVTLRCSPISGHKSVSWYQQVLGQGPQFIFQYYEKEERGRGNFPDRFSARQFPNYSSELNVNALLLGDSALYLCASSPGQLNQPQHFGDGTRLSIL.

The table lists this clone with a count of one. The chain combines TRBV5-1 with TRBJ2-7, with 7 bases lining up with TRBD1. This CDR3 has 15 residues. Per the germline V gene, CDR1 is SGHRS and CDR2 is YFSETQ. Trimming took 2 bases from V and 4 from J; bases not matched to a gene: 9. DNA of the CDR3: TGCGCCAGCAGCTTAGACCGGGACAGAAAGTACGAGCAGTACTTC. Amino acid sequence: CASSLDRDRKYEQYF.

This chain uses TRBV5-1 with TRBJ2-5, with 8 bases identical to TRBD1. Germline V lookup: CDR1 SGHRS, CDR2 YFSETQ. V shed 0 bases and J 1 base; nucleotides not matched to a gene: 5. The CDR3 is 16 residues long. In nucleotides, the CDR3 is TGCGCCAGCAGCTTGGGGCCGGGACAGGCCCAAGAGACCCAGTACTTC. Amino acid sequence: CASSLGPGQAQETQYF.

The chain couples TRBV21-1 to TRBJ1-4; the table gives TRBD1 as D, unverified against the DNA. TRBV21-1 is a pseudogene. There are 13 residues in the CDR3. Here the CDR3 reads CALPGQGDEKLFF. The CDR3 coding sequence is TGTGCCCTCCCGGGACAGGGGGATGAAAAACTGTTTTTT.

For this clone: In the same sample, other DNA sequences code for this CDR3. The chain uses TRBV7-2 and TRBJ2-3, with 14 bases fitting TRBD2. Per germline, CDR1 SGHTA and CDR2 FQGNSA. V dropped 5 bases and J dropped 3; count of bases not matched to a gene: 4. CDR3 size: 16 residues. The CDR3 is CASSLRLAGGTDTQYF. CDR3 DNA: TGTGCCAGCAGCCTCAGACTAGCGGGGGGGACAGATACGCAGTATTTT.

The chain joins TRBV6-4 to TRBJ1-5, with D perhaps matching TRBD1 (5 bases). The V gene's germline CDR1 is MRHNA and CDR2 SNTAGT. CDR3 size: 15 residues. Trimming removed 7 bases from V and 6 bases from J, with 19 bases in between. This CDR3 is CASITEAGKGQPQHF. The DNA for the CDR3 is TGTGCCAGCATCACCGAGGCAGGGAAGGGTCAGCCCCAGCATTTT.

V and J are TRBV30 and TRBJ1-1, with 9 bases fitting TRBD1. The length of the CDR3 is 15 residues. With 4 bases clipped from V and 4 bases from J, the junction kept 10 bases outside the gene matches. Germline V CDR1 and CDR2: GTSNPN, SVGIG (reference sequence). The CDR3 nucleotides are TGTGCCTGGATTGGATCTATGGACAGGGGCACTGAAGCTTTCTTT. Its protein is CAWIGSMDRGTEAFF.

This rearrangement joins TRBV5-1 to TRBJ2-7, with D hard to call. Germline values: CDR1 SGHRS, CDR2 YFSETQ. V gave up 0 bases and J gave up 2 bases, with 6 bases separating them. The length of the CDR3 is 13 residues. CDR3 in DNA: TGCGCCAGCAGCTTGGCCCAGACCTACGAGCAGTACTTC. Its protein is CASSLAQTYEQYF.

This clone came up a few times. This chain uses TRBV4-3 with TRBJ2-5; D unclear. The CDR3 runs to 13 residues. The V end was cut by 4 bases, the J end by 2 bases, with 8 bases between. CDR1 LGHNA and CDR2 YSLEER come from the germline V gene. As DNA, the CDR3 is TGCGCCAGCAGCCGTCGTCAGCAAGAGACCCAGTACTTC. This codes for CASSRRQQETQYF.

This clone was seen just once. The genes are TRBV6-5 and TRBJ2-5; D gene uncertain. The J call is in doubt because the DNA end fits TRBJ2-7 better. This CDR3 has 14 residues. From germline, CDR1 is MNHEY and CDR2 SVGAGI. DNA of the CDR3: TGTGCCAGCGGTGAGGCGCAAAGAGGATACGAGCAGTACTTC. It translates to CASGEAQRGYEQYF.

The chain recombines TRBV19 with TRBJ2-1, with 12 bases that match TRBD1. CDR3 length: 16 residues. Germline V lookup: CDR1 LNHDA, CDR2 SQIVND (reference sequence). Unmatched junction bases numbered 9, after V lost 4 bases and J lost 8 bases. CDR3 sequence reads: CASSRTGTGGIYEQFF. As DNA, the CDR3 is TGTGCCAGTAGTAGGACCGGGACAGGGGGCATTTATGAGCAGTTCTTC.